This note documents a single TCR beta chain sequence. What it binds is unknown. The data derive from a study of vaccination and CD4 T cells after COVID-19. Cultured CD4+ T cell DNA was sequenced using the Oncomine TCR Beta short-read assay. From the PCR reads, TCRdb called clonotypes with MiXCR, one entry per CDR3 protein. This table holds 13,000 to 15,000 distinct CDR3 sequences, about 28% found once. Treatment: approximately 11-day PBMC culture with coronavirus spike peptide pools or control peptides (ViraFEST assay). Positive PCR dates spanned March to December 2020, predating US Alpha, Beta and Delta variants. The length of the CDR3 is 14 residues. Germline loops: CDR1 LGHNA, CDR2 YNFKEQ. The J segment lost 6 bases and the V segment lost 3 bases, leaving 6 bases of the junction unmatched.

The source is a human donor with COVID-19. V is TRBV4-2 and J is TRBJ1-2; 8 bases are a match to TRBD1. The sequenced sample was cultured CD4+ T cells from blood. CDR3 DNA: TGTGCCAGCAGCCACCTGACAGGGGCCAATGGCTACACCTTC. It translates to CASSHLTGANGYTF.